This entry describes one TCR beta chain. The sample belongs to a study of response to subunit inactivated influenza vaccine. TCRdb analysed the RT-PCR reads with MiXCR anew, one entry per CDR3 protein. The sample contains some 550,000 distinct CDR3 sequences, roughly a quarter of which appear only once. The germline CDR1 and CDR2 sequences are MNHNS and SASEGT. Trimming cost V 7 bases and J 9 bases; bases outside gene matches: 12. The CDR3 is made up of 15 amino acids. The data were also submitted as part of a second study, on T cells expressing NK-cell markers. From that study: Making the TCR beta cDNA relied on 5'RACE template switching with UMIs. Seven sequenced donors out of eight were HCMV-seropositive, one seronegative. Among a few donors, these clonotypes also ranked first in the CD3+CD56-NKG2C+ fraction. The HCMV specificity of the expanded NKG2C+ T cell clones stayed unresolved.

The TCR sequence derives from a man in his forties or fifties who received an inactivated influenza vaccine. The source was CD4+ T cells sorted from PBMCs, collected approximately 13 days after vaccination. The V and J genes are TRBV6-1 and TRBJ1-6; TRBD1 aligns across 7 bases. CDR3 residues: CASTPTTGARSPLHF. The CDR3 nucleotides are TGTGCCAGCACTCCGACCACAGGGGCCCGTTCACCCCTCCACTTT.